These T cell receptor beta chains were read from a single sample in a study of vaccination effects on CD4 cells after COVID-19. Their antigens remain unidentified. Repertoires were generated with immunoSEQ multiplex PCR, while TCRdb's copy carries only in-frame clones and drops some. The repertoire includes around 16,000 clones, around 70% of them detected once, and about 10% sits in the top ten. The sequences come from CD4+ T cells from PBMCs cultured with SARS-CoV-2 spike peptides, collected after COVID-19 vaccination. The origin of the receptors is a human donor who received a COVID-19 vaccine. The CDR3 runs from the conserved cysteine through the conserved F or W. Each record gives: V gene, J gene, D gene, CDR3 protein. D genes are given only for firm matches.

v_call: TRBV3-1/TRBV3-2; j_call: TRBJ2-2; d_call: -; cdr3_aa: CASSQANTGELFF
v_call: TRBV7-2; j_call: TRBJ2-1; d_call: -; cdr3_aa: CASSFSGYNEQFF
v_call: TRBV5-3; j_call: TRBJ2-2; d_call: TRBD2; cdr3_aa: CARSILATGELFF
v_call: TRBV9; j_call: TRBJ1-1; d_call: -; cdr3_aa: CASSVTGNTEAFF
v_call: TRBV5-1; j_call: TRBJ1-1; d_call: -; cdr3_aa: CASVGQTNTEAFF
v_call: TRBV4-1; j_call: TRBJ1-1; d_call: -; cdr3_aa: CASSQEVYTEAFF
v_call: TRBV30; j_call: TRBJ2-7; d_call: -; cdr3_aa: CAWSGRAGATYEQYF
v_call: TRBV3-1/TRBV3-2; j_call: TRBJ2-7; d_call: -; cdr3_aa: CASSRRSRTYSYEQYF
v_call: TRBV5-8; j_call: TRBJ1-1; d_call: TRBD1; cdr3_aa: CASSPRTGGGTEAFF
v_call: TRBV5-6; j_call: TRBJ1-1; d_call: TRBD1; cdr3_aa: CASSYSTRQGRGTEAFF
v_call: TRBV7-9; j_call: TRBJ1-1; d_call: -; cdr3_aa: CASSIQTGHNTEAFF
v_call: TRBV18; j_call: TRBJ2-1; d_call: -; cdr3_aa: CASSPLKDFPEQFF
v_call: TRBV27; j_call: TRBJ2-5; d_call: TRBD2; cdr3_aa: CASSLRTSGGVETQYF
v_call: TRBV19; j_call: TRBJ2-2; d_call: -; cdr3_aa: CASRPRAGELFF
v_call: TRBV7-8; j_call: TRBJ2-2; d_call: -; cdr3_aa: CASSLSGRGATGELFF
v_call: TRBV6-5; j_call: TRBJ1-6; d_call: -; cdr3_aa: CASSYGGYNSPLHF
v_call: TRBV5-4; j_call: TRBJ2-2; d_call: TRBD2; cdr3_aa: CASSFSGGARTGELFF
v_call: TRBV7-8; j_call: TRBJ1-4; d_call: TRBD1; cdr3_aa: CASSLVRGPSNEKLFF
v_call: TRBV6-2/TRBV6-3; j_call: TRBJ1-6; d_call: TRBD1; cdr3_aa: CASSYSTGSSPLHF
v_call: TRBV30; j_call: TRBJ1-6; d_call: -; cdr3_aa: CAWSVQRYNSPLHF
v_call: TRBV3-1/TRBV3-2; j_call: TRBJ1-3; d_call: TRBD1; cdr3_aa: CASSPGTGGISGNTIYF
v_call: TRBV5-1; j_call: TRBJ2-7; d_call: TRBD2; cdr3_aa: CASSGEGEQYF
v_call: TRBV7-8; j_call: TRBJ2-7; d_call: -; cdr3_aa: CASSLGRVVREQYF
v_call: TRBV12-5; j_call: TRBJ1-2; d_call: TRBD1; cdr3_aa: CASGSPRGLGYTF
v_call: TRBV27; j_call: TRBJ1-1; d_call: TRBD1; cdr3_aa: CASSSDRVRNTEAFF
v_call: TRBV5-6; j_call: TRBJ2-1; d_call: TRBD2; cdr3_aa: CASSLTGGRFHNEQFF
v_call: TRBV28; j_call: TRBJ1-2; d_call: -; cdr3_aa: CAIQGLYSASYGYTF
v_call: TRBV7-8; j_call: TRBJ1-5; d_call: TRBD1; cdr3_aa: CASSSPGQGRPIGNQPQHF
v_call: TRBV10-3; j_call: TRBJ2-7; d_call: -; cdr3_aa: CAISESSSYYEQYF
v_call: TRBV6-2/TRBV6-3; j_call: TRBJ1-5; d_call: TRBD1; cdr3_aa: CASSLRDRGRRQPQHF
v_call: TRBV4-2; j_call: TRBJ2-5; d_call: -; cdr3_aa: CASSQTGTKETQYF
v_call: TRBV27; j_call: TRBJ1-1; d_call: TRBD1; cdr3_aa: CASSHRGRDTEAFF
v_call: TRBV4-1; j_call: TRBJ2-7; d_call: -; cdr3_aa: CASSRGPGDSYEQYF
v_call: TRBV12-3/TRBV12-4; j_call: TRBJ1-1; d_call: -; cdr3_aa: CASSRGWNTEAFF
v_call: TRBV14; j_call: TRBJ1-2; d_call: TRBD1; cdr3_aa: CASSSRQGNYGYTF
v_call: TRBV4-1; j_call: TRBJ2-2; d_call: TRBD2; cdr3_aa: CASSQERAGVTGELFF
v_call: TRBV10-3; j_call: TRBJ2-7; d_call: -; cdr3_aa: CAIRGQAYEQYF
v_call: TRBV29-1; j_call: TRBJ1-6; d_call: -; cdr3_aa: CSVEEVSGGGLHF
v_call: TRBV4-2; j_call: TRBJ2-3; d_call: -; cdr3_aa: CASSDTDTQYF
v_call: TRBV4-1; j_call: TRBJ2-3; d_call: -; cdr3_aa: CASSHSNRGGDTQYF
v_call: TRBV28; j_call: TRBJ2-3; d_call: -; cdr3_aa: CASSEGGSTDTQYF
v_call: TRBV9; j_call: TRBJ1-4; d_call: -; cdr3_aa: CASSAPGPPFATNEKLFF
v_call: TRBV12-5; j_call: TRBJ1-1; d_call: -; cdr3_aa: CASGLVGAEAFF
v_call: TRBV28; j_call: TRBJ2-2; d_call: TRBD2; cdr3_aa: CASISGQRESGELFF
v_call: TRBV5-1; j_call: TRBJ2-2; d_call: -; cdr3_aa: CASSLGGGRRNTGELFF
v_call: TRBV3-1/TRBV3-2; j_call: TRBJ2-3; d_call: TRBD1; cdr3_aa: CASSQFSTGGADTQYF
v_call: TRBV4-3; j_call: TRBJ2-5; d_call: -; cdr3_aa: CASSQESGGAGETQYF
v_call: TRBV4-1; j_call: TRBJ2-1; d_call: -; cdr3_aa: CASRHYNEQFF
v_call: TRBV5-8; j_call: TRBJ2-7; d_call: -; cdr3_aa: CASTWDAQSYEQYF
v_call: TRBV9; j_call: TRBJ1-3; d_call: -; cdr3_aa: CASSEHGGAGGNTIYF